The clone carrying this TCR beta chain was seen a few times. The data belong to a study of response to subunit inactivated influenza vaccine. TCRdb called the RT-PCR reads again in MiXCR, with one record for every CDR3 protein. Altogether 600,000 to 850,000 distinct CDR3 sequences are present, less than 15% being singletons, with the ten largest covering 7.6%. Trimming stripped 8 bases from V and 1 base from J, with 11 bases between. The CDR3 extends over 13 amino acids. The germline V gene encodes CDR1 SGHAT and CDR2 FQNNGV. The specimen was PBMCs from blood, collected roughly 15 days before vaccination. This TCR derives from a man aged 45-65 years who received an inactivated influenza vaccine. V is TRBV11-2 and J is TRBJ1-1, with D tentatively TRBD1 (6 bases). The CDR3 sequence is CASGGLPNTEAFF. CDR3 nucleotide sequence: TGTGCCAGCGGGGGGCTCCCGAACACTGAAGCTTTCTTT.